Sequencing of this T cell receptor beta chain was carried out in a study of blood T cell repertoires in COVID-19. The protocol was immunoSEQ multiplex PCR, while the TCRdb copy is restricted to in-frame clones and leaves out a portion. Of 120,000 to 150,000 clones in the sample, around 89% were seen once. Sequencing used peripheral blood. The clonotype comes from a woman aged 55-70 years with active COVID-19.

Written as DNA, the CDR3 is TGCGCCAGCAGCTTGGAAGGTCGGCGGGAGTCCCAGTACTTC. It yields the protein CASSLEGRRESQYF. The rearrangement joins TRBV5-1 to TRBJ2-7, with 7 nucleotides matching TRBD2. Germline trimming cut 0 bases from V and 10 bases from J; bases unmatched to any gene: 10. Germline values: CDR1 SGHRS, CDR2 YFSETQ. CDR3 length: 14 residues.